The rows below give T cell receptor beta chains drawn from one sample of a study of T cell repertoires in cytomegalovirus infection. These receptors lack a known antigen. TCRdb reprocessed the reads via MiXCR and lists one record per CDR3 protein. This sample carries about 770,000 distinct CDR3 sequences, roughly 29% of them seen once, and the ten largest clones take roughly 13%. Sample: cultured CD8+ T cells from PBMCs, taken from culture after CMV antigen stimulation. The receptors originated from a human donor in good health (CMV status not recorded). Some clones in this sample may be carry-over from other donors' samples. Each CDR3 is given with its conserved first and last residue. D genes are given only for firm matches. Clone size is stated in some rows and not others, as once, few, many or a class when expanded.

length: 15; D: TRBD2; J: TRBJ2-7; size: few; V: TRBV6-1; DNA: TGTGCCAGCAGCCCCATCGGGGGGGATTCCTACGAGCAGTACTTC; CDR3: CASSPIGGDSYEQYF
length: 17; D: -; J: TRBJ1-2; size: many; V: TRBV10-3; DNA: TGTGCCATCAGTGAGTCCCTCCTTGGAGAGGGAGCCTATGGCTACACCTTC; CDR3: CAISESLLGEGAYGYTF
length: 13; D: -; J: TRBJ1-2; size: -; V: TRBV7-9; DNA: TGTGCCAGCAAGACATCTCATATCTATGGCTACACCTTC; CDR3: CASKTSHIYGYTF
length: 16; D: -; J: TRBJ1-1; size: -; V: TRBV6-5; DNA: TGTGCCAGCAGTTACATCCCATCGGTGCCGAACACTGAAGCTTTCTTT; CDR3: CASSYIPSVPNTEAFF
length: 16; D: -; J: TRBJ2-5; size: -; V: TRBV6-6; DNA: TGTGCCAGCAGCGTTTTGTGGGCGAACTCCCAAGAGACCCAGTACTTC; CDR3: CASSVLWANSQETQYF
length: 16; D: TRBD2; J: TRBJ2-5; size: -; V: TRBV6-1; DNA: TGTGCCAGCAGTGTGACTAGCGGGGGCGGAAAAGAGACCCAGTACTTC; CDR3: CASSVTSGGGKETQYF
length: 15; D: -; J: TRBJ2-1; size: -; V: TRBV6-5; DNA: TGTGCCAGCAGTTACTCGCGGCCGGGGGACAATGAGCAGTTCTTC; CDR3: CASSYSRPGDNEQFF
length: 18; D: TRBD1; J: TRBJ1-6; size: many; V: TRBV14; DNA: TGTGCCAGCAGCCAGCGTGACAGGGGGTATCTCTATAATTCACCCCTCCACTTT; CDR3: CASSQRDRGYLYNSPLHF
length: 14; D: -; J: TRBJ2-1; size: -; V: TRBV6-5; DNA: TGTGCCAGCATCCCGGCTGGATCTGGCAATGAGCAGTTCTTC; CDR3: CASIPAGSGNEQFF
length: 14; D: -; J: TRBJ1-2; size: -; V: TRBV29-1; DNA: TGCAGCGTTGAAGGAAGGATCCTGAACTATGGCTACACCTTC; CDR3: CSVEGRILNYGYTF
length: 12; D: -; J: TRBJ2-1; size: -; V: TRBV10-3; DNA: TGTGCCACCCGGGACTCGAGCGGTGAGCAGTTCTTC; CDR3: CATRDSSGEQFF
length: 15; D: -; J: TRBJ2-5; size: -; V: TRBV7-9; DNA: TGTGCCAGCAGCTTTAGCGTTGGGGACCAGGAGACCCAGTACTTC; CDR3: CASSFSVGDQETQYF
length: 12; D: -; J: TRBJ2-5; size: many; V: TRBV7-6; DNA: TGTGCCAGCAGCTTAACGATGAAGACCCAGTACTTC; CDR3: CASSLTMKTQYF
length: 15; D: -; J: TRBJ2-1; size: -; V: TRBV27; DNA: TGTGCCAGCAGTTTATTGGGGGAGGCCTACAATGAGCAGTTCTTC; CDR3: CASSLLGEAYNEQFF
length: 15; D: -; J: TRBJ1-2; size: few; V: TRBV9; DNA: TGTGCCAGCAGCGTAGCTGGGGGCGTCGGCTATGGCTACACCTTC; CDR3: CASSVAGGVGYGYTF
length: 17; D: -; J: TRBJ2-5; size: few; V: TRBV27; DNA: TGTGCCAGCAGCCACTCCTCGTGGCAGGGAGGTCGGGAGACCCAGTACTTC; CDR3: CASSHSSWQGGRETQYF
length: 15; D: TRBD1; J: TRBJ1-2; size: -; V: TRBV7-9; DNA: TGTGCCAGCAGCTTAGAGGGACAGGTGAACTATGGCTACACCTTC; CDR3: CASSLEGQVNYGYTF
length: 14; D: -; J: TRBJ1-4; size: few; V: TRBV27; DNA: TGTGCCAGCAGTTTAAGGGCCCTTAATGAAAAACTGTTTTTT; CDR3: CASSLRALNEKLFF
length: 16; D: -; J: TRBJ2-7; size: many; V: TRBV7-6; DNA: TGTGCCAGCAGCTACAGGACTCCGGTTCGCTCCTACGAGCAGTACTTC; CDR3: CASSYRTPVRSYEQYF
length: 15; D: TRBD1; J: TRBJ1-2; size: many; V: TRBV20-1; DNA: TGCAGTGCCCCACCAACCGGGACAGACCTCACGGGCTACACCTTC; CDR3: CSAPPTGTDLTGYTF
length: 18; D: -; J: TRBJ2-1; size: -; V: TRBV14; DNA: TGTGCCAGCAGCCACCTCGATACCGTGCCAGGGTCCTACAATGAGCAGTTCTTC; CDR3: CASSHLDTVPGSYNEQFF
length: 16; D: TRBD1; J: TRBJ1-2; size: few; V: TRBV4-1; DNA: TGCGCCAGCCGTTCTTCCTCCACCGGGACAGGGCATGGCTACACCTTC; CDR3: CASRSSSTGTGHGYTF
length: 14; D: -; J: TRBJ2-3; size: -; V: TRBV27; DNA: TGTGCCAGCAGCCGAACGGTGGGGGGAGATACGCAGTATTTT; CDR3: CASSRTVGGDTQYF
length: 12; D: -; J: TRBJ2-3; size: -; V: TRBV29-1; DNA: TGCAGCGGTGAAGTGGGTGCAGATACGCAGTATTTT; CDR3: CSGEVGADTQYF
length: 14; D: -; J: TRBJ1-1; size: -; V: TRBV5-1; DNA: TGCGCCAGCAGCACTTCGGACGGGAACACTGAAGCTTTCTTT; CDR3: CASSTSDGNTEAFF
length: 15; D: -; J: TRBJ1-3; size: many; V: TRBV7-9; DNA: TGTGCCAGCAGCTTCCCCAGGCCGTCTGGAAACACCATATATTTT; CDR3: CASSFPRPSGNTIYF
length: 16; D: TRBD2; J: TRBJ2-5; size: -; V: TRBV6-5; DNA: TGTGCCAGCAGTTATTGGCAGGGAGGGGAGAAGGAGACCCAGTACTTC; CDR3: CASSYWQGGEKETQYF
length: 12; D: -; J: TRBJ1-2; size: -; V: TRBV29-1; DNA: TGCAGCGTTGACAGCTCTAACTATGGCTACACCTTC; CDR3: CSVDSSNYGYTF
length: 12; D: -; J: TRBJ2-3; size: few; V: TRBV7-9; DNA: TGTGCCAGCAAGGAGGAGGGAGATACGCAGTATTTT; CDR3: CASKEEGDTQYF
length: 17; D: -; J: TRBJ1-4; size: few; V: TRBV6-6; DNA: TGTGCCAGCAGCGGGAGGGCAGGGTCTCCGACTAATGAAAAACTGTTTTTT; CDR3: CASSGRAGSPTNEKLFF
length: 15; D: -; J: TRBJ2-7; size: -; V: TRBV5-6; DNA: TGTGCCAGCAGCTTGGCCGTGGGGAGCTCCTACGAGCAGTACTTC; CDR3: CASSLAVGSSYEQYF
length: 17; D: -; J: TRBJ2-3; size: few; V: TRBV7-2; DNA: TGTGCCAGCAGCTTAGGCGAGGGCGGGGCCCTCACAGATACGCAGTATTTT; CDR3: CASSLGEGGALTDTQYF
length: 13; D: -; J: TRBJ1-2; size: few; V: TRBV25-1; DNA: TGTGCCAGCACCGAAGGGGGGAGGGCTGGCTACACCTTC; CDR3: CASTEGGRAGYTF
length: 15; D: TRBD2; J: TRBJ2-1; size: few; V: TRBV6-2/TRBV6-3; DNA: TGTGCCAGCAGTAACCGACTAGCGGGGGTGGATGAGCAGTTCTTC; CDR3: CASSNRLAGVDEQFF
length: 16; D: TRBD2; J: TRBJ2-5; size: -; V: TRBV7-9; DNA: TGTGCCAGCATTACCCGGACTAGCGGGGAACAAGAGACCCAGTACTTC; CDR3: CASITRTSGEQETQYF
length: 15; D: -; J: TRBJ2-5; size: few; V: TRBV10-3; DNA: TGTGCCATCAGTGATTCGGGGGTCTTCCAAGAGACCCAGTACTTC; CDR3: CAISDSGVFQETQYF
length: 16; D: -; J: TRBJ2-3; size: few; V: TRBV11-2; DNA: TGTGCCAGCAGCTCCCCCTCAGGTCCTGGCACAGATACGCAGTATTTT; CDR3: CASSSPSGPGTDTQYF
length: 16; D: TRBD2; J: TRBJ2-1; size: -; V: TRBV24-1; DNA: TGTGCCACCAGTGGGACTAGCGGGGGACCGTACAATGAGCAGTTCTTC; CDR3: CATSGTSGGPYNEQFF
length: 15; D: TRBD1; J: TRBJ2-7; size: few; V: TRBV6-5; DNA: TGTGCCAGCAGTTATCCTCGGACAGGGGGGTACGAGCAGTACTTC; CDR3: CASSYPRTGGYEQYF
length: 15; D: TRBD2; J: TRBJ2-3; size: many; V: TRBV6-1; DNA: TGTGCCAGCTCCCAGCGGGGGGCACTCACAGATACGCAGTATTTT; CDR3: CASSQRGALTDTQYF
length: 18; D: TRBD1; J: TRBJ2-3; size: few; V: TRBV6-5; DNA: TGTGCCAGCAGTTACTTAGGGCCGACAGGGGGGGTTACAGATACGCAGTATTTT; CDR3: CASSYLGPTGGVTDTQYF